This T cell receptor (beta chain) was observed in a study of T cells in Graves' hyperthyroidism and ophthalmopathy (dated by TCRdb to between 2018 and 2021). Study-wide context: Peripheral blood samples were taken at the time of initial diagnosis, prior to any treatment. Following sampling, methimazole starting at 30 mg daily was given to hyperthyroidism patients, and high-dose intravenous methylprednisolone was given to ophthalmopathy patients. A discovery cohort of about 96 patients, 43 with Graves' ophthalmopathy and 55 to 65 with stable Graves' hyperthyroidism, was used to find distinguishing TCR V-J signatures. The paper reports TCR Vbeta CDR3 sequencing of roughly 140 peripheral blood samples: 43 ophthalmopathy, under 80 hyperthyroidism and about 17 progressor patients. An independent validation cohort of fewer than 20 hyperthyroidism patients and about 15 patients who later progressed to ophthalmopathy tested prospective prediction of ophthalmopathy. In addition, the study compared T-cell repertoires in thyroid tissue and in blood from about six Graves' hyperthyroidism patients. For training and testing, the roughly 97 patients in the discovery cohort were randomly divided in a 7:3 ratio. The full study reports these points: In validation, progression to ophthalmopathy was predicted by the model with almost 71% sensitivity and roughly 72% specificity, a median of around 5.9 months before onset. No statistical method was used to fix the sample size in advance, and group allocation was not hidden from the investigators. Most expanded thyroid clonotypes (frequency above 0.001) were also detected in blood, a finding suggesting that blood repertoires may reflect thyroid immune responses. In cross-validation, a model built on a 13 V-J signature told ophthalmopathy apart from stable hyperthyroidism with under 90% sensitivity and approximately 84% specificity, and in testing the same model reached 80%/75%.

A remark on this clonotype: Its antigen is currently not known. The input lacks base qualities; no much larger clone sits a single base away.

Graves' hyperthyroidism was defined as stable when no progression to ophthalmopathy occurred over 18 months of follow-up. The hyperthyroidism patients were between 18 and 65 years old and newly diagnosed, with a disease duration of less than 2 months. Exclusion was applied to patients with uncontrolled infections, other autoimmune diseases, pregnancy or lactation. Diagnoses were established on the basis of clinical symptoms, serum thyroxine and TRAb, thyroid ultrasound, and orbital computed tomography. Ficoll-Paque density gradient centrifugation was used to isolate PBMCs from under 11 ml of fresh peripheral blood. Total RNA was extracted with Trizol reagent, and quality was checked on an Agilent 2100 Bioanalyzer. The TCR beta CDR3 regions were amplified from the RNA transcripts. The TCR CDR3 was subjected to a first round of RT-PCR using the HTBI primer set and the Qiagen OneStep RT-PCR kit. The libraries were constructed in a second round of multiplex PCR and then size-selected and purified. Paired-end sequencing of the libraries was performed with 100 bp reads on an Illumina HiSeq2000. In the authors' own workflow: SOAPnuke was used to process the raw data, throwing out any read that contained adapters or uncalled bases, had a mean Phred below 15, or lacked an exact constant-primer or identifier match. High-quality paired reads were merged with COPE v1.2.5, and unique nucleotide sequences were defined as clonotypes. MiTCR v1.1 was used to align clonotypes to the IMGT TRBV, TRBD and TRBJ reference segments. The analysis was restricted to V-J combinations with a frequency above 0.0001, which together covered 99.2% of the repertoires. A TCS score was defined as the ratio between F50 (clonal expansion) and ExV (chaos), using BLOSUM62-based TCRdist between CDR3 peptides within each V-J. Welch's t-statistics and random forest reduced 514 V-J features to 13, which were used in a naive Bayes classifier (R e1071). TCRdb itself trimmed the public reads at Q25 with fastp, ran MiXCR and retained productive beta chains. Each record represents a unique CDR3 protein, reported with the most common genes and DNA among its rows. The V and J calls follow TCRdb's processing rather than the paper's. This sample comprises more than 350,000 distinct CDR3 sequences, 14% to 15% of them detected only once. The ten largest clonotypes hold 32% of the sample.

The TCR sequence derives from a young woman with Graves' hyperthyroidism. The specimen sequenced was blood.

The CDR3: CASSQDGTSLQYF. Here is the DNA: TGTGCCAGCAGCCAAGACGGGACCTCCTTGCAGTATTTT. Recombination linked TRBV3-1 to TRBJ2-3; the D gene is possibly TRBD1 or TRBD2, with 5 bases matching each. CDR1 and CDR2 were assigned from the germline V gene (reference sequence) as LGHDT and YNNKEL. V and J are truncated by 0 bases and 11 bases respectively, leaving an intervening sequence of 12 bases. The CDR3, cysteine through phenylalanine, is 13 amino acids long. This entry keeps only the CDR3 DNA: 39 bases, framed from base 1.